These T cell receptor beta chains were read from a single sample in a study of PD-L1 blockade in urothelial cancer. The assay was immunoSEQ multiplex PCR, and TCRdb's table has in-frame clones only and misses some. The sample has 60,000 to 65,000 clones; approximately 80% are singletons. The specimen comprised PBMCs, sampled around atezolizumab (anti-PD-L1) treatment. The source of these receptors is an older man with urothelial cancer. Each CDR3 is given with its conserved first and last residue. Fields, in order: CDR3 length, J gene, V gene, CDR3 protein.

>15|TRBJ1-3|TRBV7-9
CASSSTVGSGNTIYF
>15|TRBJ2-2|TRBV11-1
CASSPPGGRSGELFF
>16|TRBJ2-7|TRBV15
CATRGGAGTRVSEQYF
>15|TRBJ2-2|TRBV5-1
CASSLQDSNTGELFF
>15|TRBJ2-3|TRBV7-9
CASGQRATSTDTQYF
>16|TRBJ2-1|TRBV19
CASSPRGLAGGREQFF
>17|TRBJ2-1|TRBV14
CASSPLHGREFWNEQFF
>15|TRBJ1-4|TRBV5-8
CASSSFGTGREKLFF
>14|TRBJ2-1|TRBV5-1
CASSGTGSVNEQFF
>10|TRBJ2-5|TRBV6-5
CASSEETQYF
>10|TRBJ1-2|TRBV28
CASSRQGYTF
>13|TRBJ2-7|TRBV18
CASSGQGGYEQYF
>17|TRBJ2-1|TRBV25-1
CASRDDRGLSSYNEQFF
>16|TRBJ2-5|TRBV6-5
CASSYSWTSGIETQYF
>14|TRBJ1-4|TRBV29-1
CSVATGGIDEKLFF
>13|TRBJ2-1|TRBV7-9
CASSLGLYNEQFF
>18|TRBJ2-1|TRBV7-2
CASSQVGGTGVHYNEQFF
>19|TRBJ2-7|TRBV7-2
CASSLDLGWVAGGPHEQYF
>14|TRBJ2-3|TRBV2
CASTYRGRADTQYF
>13|TRBJ2-3|TRBV6-5
CASSPTRSDTQYF
>15|TRBJ2-2|TRBV2
CASRVGLAGAGELFF
>17|TRBJ2-5|TRBV27
CASSFLSGGGTQETQYF
>15|TRBJ2-2|TRBV7-9
CASRPRGTNTGELFF
>20|TRBJ2-2|TRBV10-3
CAISESMWAGLAGRTGELFF
>13|TRBJ1-1|TRBV7-2
CASSYTGVTEAFF
>14|TRBJ2-3|TRBV5-1
CASSSGQSTDTQYF
>14|TRBJ1-2|TRBV30
CAWRDTPINYGYTF
>16|TRBJ2-4|TRBV2
CASSAPSTGAKNIQYF
>15|TRBJ1-5|TRBV5-1
CASSLAGGRHQPQHF
>14|TRBJ2-7|TRBV2
CASSLAGVGYEQYF
>17|TRBJ1-5|TRBV2
CASSVGTGGYGNQPQHF
>16|TRBJ2-1|TRBV7-9
CASSLDRLAGDNEQFF
>16|TRBJ1-1|TRBV18
CASSPLAKGVNTEAFF
>13|TRBJ2-7|TRBV7-2
CASSLGLSYEQYF
>16|TRBJ2-3|TRBV7-2
CASSLGPGGPGDTQYF
>13|TRBJ2-1|TRBV5-1
CASSFDSYNEQFF
>14|TRBJ1-1|TRBV10-3
CAISDRSGNTEAFF
>16|TRBJ2-2|TRBV7-9
CASSVPGQGYTGELFF
>13|TRBJ2-1|TRBV11-3
CASSWGQYNEQFF